This passage covers 2 T cell receptor beta chains from one sample sequenced in a study of T cell repertoires in ileal Crohn's disease. Some clones are missing from TCRdb's copy, which holds only in-frame ones; the method was immunoSEQ multiplex PCR. This table has 7,400 or so clones, approximately 77% appearing once. The time point is: neoterminal ileum biopsy at postoperative endoscopy, about 6 months after surgery. Sequencing was performed on ileal tissue. These receptors came from an adult with Crohn's disease.

This clone has just one count. V usage is TRBV11-3 and J usage is TRBJ2-1; 7 bases line up with TRBD2. Per the germline V gene, CDR1 is SGHNT and CDR2 is YENEEA. There are 13 residues in the CDR3. J gave up 6 bases and V 6 bases, and 5 bases lay outside the gene matches. CDR3 nucleotide sequence: TGTGCCAGCAGGACTAGCCGAATCAATGAGCAGTTCTTC. Translated, it gives CASRTSRINEQFF.

This clone is deemed medium-sized. At the DNA level, this CDR3 is encoded by other sequences in the same sample as well. The V and J genes are TRBV6-1 and TRBJ1-5, with a weak D call TRBD1 (5 bases). Germline CDR1 MNHNS, CDR2 SASEGT. With 0 bases removed from V and 7 bases from J, the gap between germline ends came to 13 bases. This CDR3 comprises 15 residues. The CDR3 spells CASSEAGGSYQPQHF. CDR3 coding DNA: TGTGCCAGCAGTGAAGCGGGGGGAAGTTACCAGCCCCAGCATTTT.